The rows below give T cell receptor beta chains drawn from one sample of a study of patients and donors after allogeneic stem cell transplantation. MiXCR, applied by TCRdb to the RT-PCR reads, yields one record per CDR3 protein. The table records approximately 200,000 distinct CDR3 sequences, 11% to 15% of them present only once. The sequencing input was blood, either unsorted or a sorted T cell fraction (not recorded which). Source of these receptors: a human donor who was either an allogeneic HSCT recipient or a stem cell or donor lymphocyte infusion donor (not recorded which). It is not recorded whose cells these are; they may come from a transplant donor. Both conserved end residues are part of each CDR3. Fields, in order: J gene, V gene, clone size, CDR3 length, D gene, CDR3 protein, CDR3 DNA. D genes are given only for firm matches. Clone size, where shown, is once, few, many, or a class for clones that have expanded.

J: TRBJ1-1; V: TRBV10-3; size: few; length: 13; D: .; CDR3: CAIMGHSNTEAFF; DNA: TGTGCCATCATGGGCCACTCGAACACTGAAGCTTTCTTT
J: TRBJ2-4; V: TRBV28; size: few; length: 13; D: .; CDR3: CASSRGDGPIQYF; DNA: TGTGCCAGCAGCAGAGGGGACGGCCCCATTCAGTACTTC
J: TRBJ1-4; V: TRBV5-8; size: .; length: 15; D: .; CDR3: CASSLAGRAAEKLFF; DNA: TGTGCCAGCAGCTTGGCCGGCAGGGCGGCTGAAAAACTGTTTTTT
J: TRBJ1-5; V: TRBV12-3/TRBV12-4; size: many; length: 13; D: .; CDR3: CASRVGHNQPQHF; DNA: TGTGCCAGCAGGGTGGGGCACAATCAGCCCCAGCATTTT
J: TRBJ2-1; V: TRBV5-6; size: many; length: 16; D: TRBD2; CDR3: CASSPGTGTNYNEQFF; DNA: TGTGCCAGCAGCCCGGGAACCGGGACTAATTACAATGAACAGTTCTTC
J: TRBJ2-6; V: TRBV24-1; size: few; length: 15; D: .; CDR3: CATSDASSGANVLTF; DNA: TGTGCCACCAGTGACGCCTCCTCTGGGGCCAACGTCCTGACTTTC
J: TRBJ1-1; V: TRBV11-2; size: many; length: 14; D: TRBD1; CDR3: CASSATGPNTEAFF; DNA: TGTGCCAGCAGTGCGACAGGGCCGAACACTGAAGCTTTCTTT
J: TRBJ2-7; V: TRBV29-1; size: .; length: 14; D: TRBD2; CDR3: CSVDGGAGSYEQYF; DNA: TGCAGCGTTGACGGGGGGGCAGGGTCCTACGAGCAGTACTTC
J: TRBJ1-5; V: TRBV2; size: .; length: 18; D: TRBD1; CDR3: CASRKDRVSLYDNQPQHF; DNA: TGTGCCAGCAGAAAGGACAGGGTTTCATTGTATGACAATCAGCCCCAGCATTTT
J: TRBJ2-7; V: TRBV2; size: .; length: 13; D: TRBD1; CDR3: CASRRTGSYEQYF; DNA: TGTGCCAGCAGAAGGACAGGGAGCTACGAGCAGTACTTC
J: TRBJ1-4; V: TRBV5-1; size: many; length: 14; D: .; CDR3: CASSLDGGAEKLFF; DNA: TGCGCCAGCAGCTTGGATGGGGGCGCGGAAAAACTGTTTTTT
J: TRBJ1-2; V: TRBV9; size: .; length: 12; D: .; CDR3: CASSVEDDGYTF; DNA: TGTGCCAGCAGCGTAGAGGACGATGGCTACACCTTC
J: TRBJ2-2; V: TRBV9; size: many; length: 13; D: .; CDR3: CASSVDGTGELFF; DNA: TGTGCCAGCAGCGTAGACGGCACCGGGGAGCTGTTTTTT
J: TRBJ2-3; V: TRBV29-1; size: .; length: 13; D: .; CDR3: CSVLGVFTDTQYF; DNA: TGCAGCGTCCTGGGGGTCTTCACAGATACGCAGTATTTT
J: TRBJ2-2; V: TRBV4-1; size: .; length: 16; D: TRBD1; CDR3: CASSQSGTGPTGELFF; DNA: TGCGCCAGCAGCCAGTCCGGGACAGGTCCAACCGGGGAGCTGTTTTTT
J: TRBJ2-1; V: TRBV4-2; size: many; length: 15; D: .; CDR3: CASSQAGGIGNEQFF; DNA: TGTGCCAGCAGCCAAGCCGGGGGTATCGGGAATGAGCAGTTCTTC
J: TRBJ2-1; V: TRBV6-2/TRBV6-3; size: few; length: 15; D: TRBD2; CDR3: CASSQLAGGSDEQFF; DNA: TGTGCCAGCAGTCAACTAGCGGGGGGGTCCGATGAGCAGTTCTTC
J: TRBJ1-6; V: TRBV7-6; size: once; length: 14; D: .; CDR3: CASSPLEYNSPLHF; DNA: TGTGCCAGCAGCCCGCTTGAGTATAATTCACCCCTCCACTTT
J: TRBJ2-1; V: TRBV20-1; size: few; length: 15; D: TRBD2; CDR3: CSASSGLAGRNEQFF; DNA: TGCAGTGCTTCTTCAGGACTAGCGGGACGCAATGAGCAGTTCTTC
J: TRBJ1-1; V: TRBV12-3/TRBV12-4; size: .; length: 16; D: .; CDR3: CASSPGRGGLHTEAFF; DNA: TGTGCCAGCAGTCCAGGTAGGGGCGGGTTGCACACTGAAGCTTTCTTT
J: TRBJ1-1; V: TRBV18; size: few; length: 14; D: .; CDR3: CASSPDGMNTEAFF; DNA: TGTGCCAGCTCACCAGACGGAATGAACACTGAAGCTTTCTTT
J: TRBJ2-3; V: TRBV20-1; size: .; length: 17; D: .; CDR3: CSASSSRLASSTDTQYF; DNA: TGCAGTGCTAGTTCAAGTCGGCTAGCGTCTAGCACAGATACGCAGTATTTT
J: TRBJ1-2; V: TRBV6-5; size: few; length: 14; D: .; CDR3: CASSLGASSYGYTF; DNA: TGTGCCAGCAGTTTGGGTGCCAGTTCCTATGGCTACACCTTC
J: TRBJ2-7; V: TRBV5-1; size: .; length: 13; D: .; CDR3: CATSETGSREQYF; DNA: TGCGCCACCTCCGAGACCGGCTCGCGCGAGCAGTACTTC
J: TRBJ1-2; V: TRBV5-1; size: few; length: 14; D: .; CDR3: CASSPPGRDYGYTF; DNA: TGCGCCAGCAGCCCCCCTGGACGGGACTATGGCTACACCTTC
J: TRBJ2-5; V: TRBV10-3; size: .; length: 13; D: .; CDR3: CATARERRETQYF; DNA: TGTGCCACAGCCCGGGAGCGACGTGAGACCCAGTACTTC
J: TRBJ1-2; V: TRBV11-2; size: .; length: 15; D: .; CDR3: CASSQVGVASGGYTF; DNA: TGTGCCAGCAGCCAAGTGGGGGTTGCCTCGGGAGGCTACACCTTC
J: TRBJ1-2; V: TRBV5-1; size: many; length: 12; D: .; CDR3: CASSFDRYGYTF; DNA: TGCGCCAGCAGCTTTGACCGTTATGGCTACACCTTC
J: TRBJ2-5; V: TRBV4-2; size: .; length: 15; D: TRBD2; CDR3: CASSQSPSGQETQYF; DNA: TGTGCCAGCAGCCAATCCCCTAGCGGCCAAGAGACCCAGTACTTC
J: TRBJ1-5; V: TRBV7-8; size: few; length: 14; D: .; CDR3: CASSHPDPDQPQHF; DNA: TGTGCCAGCAGCCACCCGGACCCCGATCAGCCCCAGCATTTT
J: TRBJ2-5; V: TRBV28; size: few; length: 14; D: .; CDR3: CASRSGPRPETQYF; DNA: TGTGCCAGCAGGTCCGGGCCGAGACCGGAGACCCAGTACTTC
J: TRBJ2-6; V: TRBV27; size: many; length: 16; D: .; CDR3: CASSFWTPSGANVLTF; DNA: TGTGCCAGCAGTTTCTGGACACCCTCTGGGGCCAACGTCCTGACTTTC
J: TRBJ2-7; V: TRBV5-1; size: .; length: 13; D: .; CDR3: CASSVAGTYEQYF; DNA: TGCGCCAGCAGCGTAGCCGGGACCTACGAGCAGTACTTC
J: TRBJ1-1; V: TRBV11-3; size: .; length: 15; D: TRBD1; CDR3: CASSTRQGRDTEAFF; DNA: TGTGCCAGCAGCACACGACAGGGGCGAGATACTGAAGCTTTCTTT
J: TRBJ2-1; V: TRBV2; size: .; length: 15; D: TRBD2; CDR3: CASSRTSLRPDEQFF; DNA: TGTGCCAGCAGTCGGACTAGTCTTCGTCCTGATGAGCAGTTCTTC
J: TRBJ2-4; V: TRBV9; size: once; length: 19; D: .; CDR3: CASSVATGGVTGLTNSQYF; DNA: TGTGCCAGCAGCGTAGCTACAGGAGGGGTGACAGGGCTTACAAACAGTCAGTACTTC
J: TRBJ1-5; V: TRBV10-3; size: few; length: 15; D: .; CDR3: CAISGAGLGNQPQHF; DNA: TGTGCCATCAGTGGAGCTGGACTTGGCAATCAGCCCCAGCATTTT
J: TRBJ2-1; V: TRBV24-1; size: .; length: 13; D: .; CDR3: CASGGTGYNEQFF; DNA: TGTGCCTCCGGAGGTACGGGGTACAATGAGCAGTTCTTC
J: TRBJ2-5; V: TRBV14; size: once; length: 16; D: TRBD1; CDR3: CASSQDGRQGTETQYF; DNA: TGTGCCAGCAGCCAAGATGGTCGACAGGGGACCGAGACCCAGTACTTC
J: TRBJ1-2; V: TRBV5-5; size: .; length: 16; D: .; CDR3: CASSLPDPRGSYGYTF; DNA: TGTGCCAGCAGCTTGCCGGACCCAAGAGGGAGTTATGGCTACACCTTC
J: TRBJ1-6; V: TRBV25-1; size: .; length: 16; D: TRBD1; CDR3: CASSGDRGYYNSPLHF; DNA: TGTGCCAGCAGTGGAGACAGGGGATATTATAATTCACCCCTCCACTTT
J: TRBJ2-1; V: TRBV20-1; size: few; length: 15; D: TRBD2; CDR3: CSARDWGTSGNEQFF; DNA: TGCAGTGCTAGAGATTGGGGGACTAGTGGAAATGAGCAGTTCTTC
J: TRBJ1-6; V: TRBV20-1; size: many; length: 19; D: TRBD1; CDR3: CSARESEVRQGVYNSPLHF; DNA: TGCAGTGCTAGAGAGTCGGAAGTAAGGCAGGGGGTTTATAATTCACCCCTCCACTTT
J: TRBJ1-2; V: TRBV5-1; size: few; length: 12; D: .; CDR3: CASSLQGNGYTF; DNA: TGCGCCAGCAGCTTGCAGGGTAATGGCTACACCTTC